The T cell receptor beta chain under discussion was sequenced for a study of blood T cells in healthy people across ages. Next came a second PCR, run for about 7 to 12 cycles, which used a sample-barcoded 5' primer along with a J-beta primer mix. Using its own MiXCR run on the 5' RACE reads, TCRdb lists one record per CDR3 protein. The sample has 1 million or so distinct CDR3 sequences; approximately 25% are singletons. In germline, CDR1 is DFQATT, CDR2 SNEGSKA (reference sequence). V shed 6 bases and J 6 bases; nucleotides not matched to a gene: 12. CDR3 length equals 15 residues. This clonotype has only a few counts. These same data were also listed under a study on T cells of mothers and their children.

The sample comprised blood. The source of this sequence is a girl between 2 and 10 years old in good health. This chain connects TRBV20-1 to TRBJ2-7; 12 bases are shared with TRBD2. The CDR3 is CSAWTSGTTTAEQYF. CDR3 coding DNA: TGCAGTGCGTGGACTAGCGGGACGACCACGGCCGAGCAGTACTTC.